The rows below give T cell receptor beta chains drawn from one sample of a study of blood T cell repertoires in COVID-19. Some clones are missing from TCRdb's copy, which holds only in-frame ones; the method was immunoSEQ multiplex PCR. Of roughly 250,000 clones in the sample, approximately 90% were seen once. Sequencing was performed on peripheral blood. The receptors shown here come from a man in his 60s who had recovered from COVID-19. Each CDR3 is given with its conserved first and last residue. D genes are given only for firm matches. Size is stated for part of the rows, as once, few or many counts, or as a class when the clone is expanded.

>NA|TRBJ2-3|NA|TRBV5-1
TGCGCCAGCAGCTTCCGAGACACAGATACGCAGTATTTT
CASSFRDTDTQYF
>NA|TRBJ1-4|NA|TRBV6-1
TGTGCCAGCAGTGAGGACATACGGCGGGAAAAACTGTTTTTT
CASSEDIRREKLFF
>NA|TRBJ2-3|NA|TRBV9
TGTGCCAGCAGCCGCCACATTACTAGCAAGGCAGATACGCAGTATTTT
CASSRHITSKADTQYF
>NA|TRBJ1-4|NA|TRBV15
TGTGCCACCAGCGAGCCGGGGAGATCGGTGGAAAAACTGTTTTTT
CATSEPGRSVEKLFF
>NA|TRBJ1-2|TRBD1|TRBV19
TGTGCCAGTAGTCCAGACCGGACAGGGCGGAGGGGCTACACCTTC
CASSPDRTGRRGYTF
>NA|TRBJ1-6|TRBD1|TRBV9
TGTGCCAGCAGCATTTCACAGGGGGCGAATTCACCCCTCCACTTT
CASSISQGANSPLHF
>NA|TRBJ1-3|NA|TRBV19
TGTGCCAGTAGGAGCGAAGGCTTAGGCTCTGGAAACACCATATATTTT
CASRSEGLGSGNTIYF
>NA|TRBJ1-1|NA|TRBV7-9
TGTGCCAGCAGCACCCAAAGGGGCACTGAAGCTTTCTTT
CASSTQRGTEAFF
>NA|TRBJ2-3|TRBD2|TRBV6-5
TGTGCCAGCAGTTTCGTTAGCGGGAGCACAGATACGCAGTATTTT
CASSFVSGSTDTQYF
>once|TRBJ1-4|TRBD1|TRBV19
TGTGCCAGTAGTATTCGGACAGGGGGTATTGAAAAACTGTTTTTT
CASSIRTGGIEKLFF
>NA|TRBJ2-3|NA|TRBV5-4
TGTGCCAGCAGCTTGGTCGGGGTCGGGACAGATACGCAGTATTTT
CASSLVGVGTDTQYF
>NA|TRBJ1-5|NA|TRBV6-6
TGTGCCAGCAGTTACGTCGGGGTAGGGCAGCCCCAGCATTTT
CASSYVGVGQPQHF
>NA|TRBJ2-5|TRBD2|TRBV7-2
TGTGCCAGCAGCTTAGGGCGGGGGATCGGAGAGACCCAGTACTTC
CASSLGRGIGETQYF
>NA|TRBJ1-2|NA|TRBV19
TGTGCCAGACGAGATGGTGTCGGCTACACCTTC
CARRDGVGYTF
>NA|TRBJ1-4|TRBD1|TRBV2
TGTGCCAGCAGTGACTACAGGGGGCAGGGGGAAAAACTGTTTTTT
CASSDYRGQGEKLFF
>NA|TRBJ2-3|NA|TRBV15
TGTGCCACCAGCAGAGGGTTCGGGACAGATACGCAGTATTTT
CATSRGFGTDTQYF
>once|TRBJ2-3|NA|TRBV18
TGTGCCAGCTCATCCGACAGGCGTACGCAGTATTTT
CASSSDRRTQYF
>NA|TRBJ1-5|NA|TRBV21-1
TGTGCCAGCAGCAACGTTGCAGGGTCGGGCGATCAGCCCCAGCATTTT
CASSNVAGSGDQPQHF
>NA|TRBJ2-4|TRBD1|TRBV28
TGTGCCAGCACCGCCCGACAGGGCTTAGCCAAAAACATTCAGTACTTC
CASTARQGLAKNIQYF
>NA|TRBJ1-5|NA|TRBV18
TGTGCCAGCCGAGGCGGGACCAATCAGCCCCAGCATTTT
CASRGGTNQPQHF
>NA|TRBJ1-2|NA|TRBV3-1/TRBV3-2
TGTGCCAGCAGCCAACGGGGTAACTATGGCTACACCTTC
CASSQRGNYGYTF
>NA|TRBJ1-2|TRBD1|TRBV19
TGTGCCAGTAGTTTACGACAGGGTGGCTACACCTTC
CASSLRQGGYTF
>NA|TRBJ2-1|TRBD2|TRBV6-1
TGTGCCAGCAGCCGAGCGGGGTCACGATACAATGAGCAGTTCTTC
CASSRAGSRYNEQFF
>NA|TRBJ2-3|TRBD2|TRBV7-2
TGTGCCAGCAGCTCGATGGGACTAGCGGGGGGGGCTAGAGATACGCAGTATTTT
CASSSMGLAGGARDTQYF
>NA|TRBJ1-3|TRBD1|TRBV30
TGTGCCTGGAGACACAGGGGACTTTCAGGAAACACCATATATTTT
CAWRHRGLSGNTIYF
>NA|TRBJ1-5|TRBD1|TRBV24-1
TGTGCCACCAGTGCCACTCAGGACAGGGAGAATCAGCCCCAGCATTTT
CATSATQDRENQPQHF
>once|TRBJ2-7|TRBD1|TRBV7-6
TGTGCCAGCAGCTACCTACAGGGGAACGAGCAGTACTTC
CASSYLQGNEQYF
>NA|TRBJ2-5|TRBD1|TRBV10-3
TGTGCCATCAGTGAGTGGGGACAGGGGCGAGAGACCCAGTACTTC
CAISEWGQGRETQYF
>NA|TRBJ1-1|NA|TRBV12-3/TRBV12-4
TGTGCCAGCACCCCGCGAACCCCGGGTGAAGCTTTCTTT
CASTPRTPGEAFF
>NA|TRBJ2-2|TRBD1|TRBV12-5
TGTGCTAGTGGTGCCCCCGGGACAGGGTCCGGGGAGCTGTTTTTT
CASGAPGTGSGELFF
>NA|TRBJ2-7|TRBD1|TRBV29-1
TGCAGCGTTGAAACCGCGACAGGGACGACCTACGAGCAGTACTTC
CSVETATGTTYEQYF
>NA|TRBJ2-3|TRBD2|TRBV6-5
TGTGCCAGCAGTTACTCGCGGGGGGCTACAGATACGCAGTATTTT
CASSYSRGATDTQYF
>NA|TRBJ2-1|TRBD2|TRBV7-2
TGTGCCAGCAACGGAGGGACTAGCGGCTACAATGAGCAGTTCTTC
CASNGGTSGYNEQFF
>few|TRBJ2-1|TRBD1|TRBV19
TGTGCCAGTACCCCGGGACAGCAAGGTCGAAAGCAGTTCTTC
CASTPGQQGRKQFF
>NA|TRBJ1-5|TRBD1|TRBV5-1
TGCGCCAGCAGCCCTACAGGGGGCGCCAATCAGCCCCAGCATTTT
CASSPTGGANQPQHF
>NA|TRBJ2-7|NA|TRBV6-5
TGTGCCAGCACGTCCAGCTCCTACGAGCAGTACTTC
CASTSSSYEQYF
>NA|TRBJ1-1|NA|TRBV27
TGTGCCAGCAGCCTAAAGGGGTACACTGAAGCTTTCTTT
CASSLKGYTEAFF
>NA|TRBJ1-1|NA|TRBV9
TGTGCCAGCAGCTCCGGATGGAGCACTGAAGCTTTCTTT
CASSSGWSTEAFF
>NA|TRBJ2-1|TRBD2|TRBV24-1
TGTGCCACCAGTGACCAGAGCGGGGTTACCTACAATGAGCAGTTCTTC
CATSDQSGVTYNEQFF
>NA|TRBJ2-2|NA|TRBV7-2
TGTGCCAGCAGCTTTTCTCCCGGGGAGCTGTTTTTT
CASSFSPGELFF
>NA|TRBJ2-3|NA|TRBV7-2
TGTGCCAGCAGCTCCCCCTGGGGGGTTTCAGATACGCAGTATTTT
CASSSPWGVSDTQYF
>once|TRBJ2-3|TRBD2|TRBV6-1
TGTGCCAGCAGTGAAAGGTGGCGGGGGGCCACAGATACGCAGTATTTT
CASSERWRGATDTQYF
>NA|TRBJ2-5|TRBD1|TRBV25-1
TGTGCCAGACCCTGGGGACAGAACCAAGAGACCCAGTACTTC
CARPWGQNQETQYF
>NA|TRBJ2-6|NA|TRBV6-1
TGTGCCAGCAGTGGGAGAGGGAACAGGGATGGCTCTGGGGCCAACGTCCTGACTTTC
CASSGRGNRDGSGANVLTF
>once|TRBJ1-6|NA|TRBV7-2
TGTGCCAGCAGCTTAGCCAACTTCGGGAATTCACCCCTCCACTTT
CASSLANFGNSPLHF
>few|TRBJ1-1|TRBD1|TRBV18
TGTGCCAGCTCACCCCGACAGGGGGGTATGAACACTGAAGCTTTCTTT
CASSPRQGGMNTEAFF
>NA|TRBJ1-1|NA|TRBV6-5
TGTGCCAGCACCCGACAGACTGAAGCTTTCTTT
CASTRQTEAFF
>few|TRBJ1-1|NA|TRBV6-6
TGTGCCAGCAATAAACACGAGGGCCAAGAAGCTTTCTTT
CASNKHEGQEAFF
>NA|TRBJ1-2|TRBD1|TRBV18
TGTGCCAGCTCACCGACAGGGGGACTGACGAATGGCTACACCTTC
CASSPTGGLTNGYTF
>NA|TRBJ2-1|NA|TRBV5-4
TGTGCCAGCAGCTTGGGGGGGGGCCACTCCTACAATGAGCAGTTCTTC
CASSLGGGHSYNEQFF